The next 9 T cell receptor beta chains were all read from a single sample in a study of read filtering for tumor transcriptome and immune sequencing. From roughly 0.4 ug of RNA, a library with molecular barcoded alpha/delta and beta/gamma adaptors was made. TCRdb independently ran MiXCR on the reads; one entry per CDR3 protein. The data show 120,000 or so distinct CDR3 sequences, 10% to 15% seen once. Input material: a population of CD138-negative cells sorted from bone marrow. The receptors come from a donor at least 40 years old with multiple myeloma.

This clonotype has a count of ten or more. The rearrangement joins TRBV5-1 to TRBJ2-1; 13 nucleotides agree with TRBD2. V gave up 4 bases and J gave up 7 bases; unmatched junction bases: 5. CDR3 size: 15 residues. Germline V gives CDR1 SGHRS, CDR2 YFSETQ. The CDR3 nucleotides read TGCGCCAGCAGCCGACCGGGACTAGCGGGAAATGAGCAGTTCTTC. Residues: CASSRPGLAGNEQFF.

In its sample, this clonotype was seen many times. This chain uses TRBV7-9 with TRBJ1-1, with 7 bases matching TRBD1. Germline V CDR1 and CDR2: SEHNR, FQNEAQ (reference sequence). V lost 4 bases and J lost 6; bases outside the gene matches: 8. This CDR3 has 14 residues. CDR3 sequence reads: CASSSTDRDPEAFF. DNA of the CDR3: TGTGCCAGCAGCTCTACTGACAGGGACCCTGAAGCTTTCTTT.

This clonotype was found many times. The V gene is TRBV11-2, the J gene TRBJ2-3, with 12 bases fitting TRBD2. This CDR3 has 15 amino acids. V trimming: 6 bases; J trimming: 4 bases; junction bases outside the gene matches: 5. Germline V CDR1 and CDR2: SGHAT, FQNNGV. The CDR3 DNA follows: TGTGCCAGCAGGCGACTAGCGGGAGAGGCAGATACGCAGTATTTT. The encoded protein is CASRRLAGEADTQYF.

This clonotype was detected ten times or more. The rearrangement links TRBV9 to TRBJ2-2; 8 bases map to TRBD1. V lost 4 bases to trimming and J lost 0 bases; unmatched junction nucleotides: 14. The CDR3 contains 19 residues. Germline assignment: CDR1 SGDLS and CDR2 YYNGEE. The CDR3 reads CASSQGARPGTTNTGELFF. In DNA form, the CDR3 reads TGTGCCAGCAGCCAGGGGGCCCGCCCGGGGACAACGAACACCGGGGAGCTGTTTTTT.

This clonotype occurred many times. The chain recombines TRBV3-1 with TRBJ2-7; D is undetermined. Germline V gives CDR1 LGHDT, CDR2 YNNKEL (reference sequence). The CDR3 runs 13 residues. Deletions cut 0 bases from V and 4 bases from J, with 7 bases between. The CDR3 coding sequence is TGTGCCAGCAGCCAAGACCCAGTGTACGAGCAGTACTTC. This encodes CASSQDPVYEQYF.

The chain carries TRBV7-8 and TRBJ2-1; maybe TRBD1 (6 bases). The CDR3 length is 15 residues. Germline loops: CDR1 SGHVS, CDR2 FQNEAQ. Trimming removed 4 bases at V and 0 bases at J, with 10 bases between. The CDR3: CASSSQGLSYNEQFF. The CDR3 nucleotides are TGTGCCAGCAGCTCCCAGGGGCTCTCCTACAATGAGCAGTTCTTC.

This clonotype was observed many times. This chain connects TRBV2 to TRBJ2-3; 13 bases map to TRBD2. V lost 6 bases and J lost 13; bases outside the gene matches: 4. Germline CDR1 and CDR2: SNHLY and FYNNEI. The CDR3 sequence is 12 residues long. The DNA of the CDR3 is TGTGCCAGCAGCCCCGGGACTAGCGGGGAGTATTTT. Its protein is CASSPGTSGEYF.

This sequence joins TRBV4-1 and TRBJ2-5, with a weak D call TRBD1 (6 bases). Looked up from germline, CDR1 is MGHRA and CDR2 is YSYEKL. This CDR3 is built from 16 residues. V was cut by 3 bases and J by 2 bases, with 16 bases left in between. This CDR3 is CASSQDWTADQETQYF. CDR3 coding DNA: TGCGCCAGCAGCCAGGATTGGACAGCCGATCAAGAGACCCAGTACTTC.

This clonotype was recorded a few times. The rearrangement joins TRBV7-9 to TRBJ2-3; D is perhaps TRBD1 or TRBD2 (7 bases each). Trimming took 5 bases from V and 4 from J, leaving 13 bases between them. CDR1 and CDR2 (germline): SEHNR, FQNEAQ (reference sequence). This CDR3 comprises 14 residues. The CDR3 spells CASSGLGGADTQYF. DNA of the CDR3: TGTGCCAGCAGCGGACTAGGGGGCGCAGATACGCAGTATTTT.